A single T cell receptor beta chain is shown here with its context. After removal of 5 bases from V and 9 bases from J, the junction contained 11 bases not matched to a gene. The CDR3 is 17 residues long. Germline V gene lookup returns CDR1 SGHVS and CDR2 FQNEAQ. This entry is derived from a study of T cells after yellow fever vaccination. MiXCR, run by TCRdb on the 5' RACE reads, gives a single entry per CDR3 protein. The sample includes about 52,000 distinct CDR3 sequences, around 6.7% of them seen just once. The rearrangement links TRBV7-8 to TRBJ2-1, with TRBD2 matching 15 bases. Sample: CD8+ T cells not binding an NS4B(214-222) dextramer, sorted from PBMCs, taken around 45 days after the first yellow fever vaccination. The clonotype was recovered from a man aged 18-30 years who received the YFV17D yellow fever vaccine. The CDR3 sequence is CASSAYGLAGGPSEQFF. CDR3 bases: TGTGCCAGCAGCGCCTACGGACTAGCGGGGGGGCCAAGTGAGCAGTTCTTC. Complete variable domain (other parts from reference TRBV7-8 and TRBJ2-1): GAGVSQSPRYKVAKRGQDVALRCDPISGHVSLFWYQQALGQGPEFLTYFQNEAQLDKSGLPSDRFFAERPEGSVSTLKIQRTQQEDSAVYLCASSAYGLAGGPSEQFFGPGTRLTVL.